These T cell receptor beta chains were read from a single sample in a study of regulatory T cells in long-lasting Graves disease. MiXCR, run by TCRdb on the multiplex PCR reads, gives a single entry per CDR3 protein. The table includes about half a million distinct CDR3 sequences, approximately 12% detected once. These data also formed part of another study, on T cells in Graves' hyperthyroidism and ophthalmopathy.

This material consisted of peripheral blood mononuclear cells (PBMCs), taken at new diagnosis, from a patient treated with antithyroid drugs. These receptor sequences come from a woman in her twenties or thirties with Graves disease. Both conserved end residues are part of each CDR3. D genes are given only for firm matches. Clone size, where shown, is once, few, many, or a class for clones that have expanded.

size	D	V	J	CDR3	DNA
many	-	TRBV5-1	TRBJ2-7	CASSPDTYEQYF	TGCGCCAGCAGCCCGGATACCTACGAGCAGTACTTC
-	-	TRBV24-1	TRBJ2-5	CATSAGGGTQYF	TGTGCCACCAGTGCAGGTGGCGGGACCCAGTACTTC
many	-	TRBV20-1	TRBJ1-1	CSARHTGNTEAFF	TGCAGTGCCAGACATACAGGGAACACTGAAGCTTTCTTT
many	-	TRBV7-3	TRBJ2-1	CASSLTGGTLNEQFF	TGTGCCAGCAGCTTAACGGGCGGGACCCTAAATGAGCAGTTCTTC
few	-	TRBV7-8	TRBJ2-7	CASSPQTRDGSEQYF	TGTGCCAGCAGCCCCCAAACCAGGGACGGTAGCGAGCAGTACTTC
-	-	TRBV10-3	TRBJ2-1	CATTSSGEQFF	TGTGCCACCACTAGCTCCGGTGAGCAGTTCTTC
many	-	TRBV10-1	TRBJ1-1	CASTEDGPGNTEAFF	TGCGCCAGCACGGAGGACGGGCCGGGGAACACTGAAGCTTTCTTT
many	-	TRBV6-2/TRBV6-3	TRBJ2-3	CASSRRSRGDTQYF	TGTGCCAGCAGTAGGCGATCCCGCGGAGATACGCAGTATTTT
many	-	TRBV13	TRBJ2-1	CASSPTGALDEQFF	TGTGCCAGCAGCCCGACAGGAGCTTTGGATGAGCAGTTCTTC
few	TRBD1	TRBV20-1	TRBJ1-2	CSARRGQGYYGYTF	TGCAGTGCTCGGAGGGGACAGGGGTACTATGGCTACACCTTC
few	-	TRBV9	TRBJ2-7	CASSPRFGEQYF	TGTGCCAGCAGCCCCCGATTTGGGGAGCAGTACTTC
many	TRBD1	TRBV6-1	TRBJ1-4	CASSRIPGQGGEKLFF	TGTGCCAGCAGTCGAATACCGGGACAGGGGGGTGAAAAACTGTTTTTT
-	TRBD1	TRBV12-3/TRBV12-4	TRBJ1-5	CASSPARTGGQPQHF	TGTGCCAGCAGCCCAGCCCGGACAGGGGGCCAGCCCCAGCATTTT
many	-	TRBV24-1	TRBJ1-5	CATSDPFVRGNGQPQHF	TGTGCCACCAGTGATCCCTTCGTCCGGGGCAATGGTCAGCCCCAGCATTTT
-	-	TRBV11-3	TRBJ2-3	CASSLGRTGSTDTQYF	TGTGCCAGCAGCTTAGGGCGGACTGGGAGCACAGATACGCAGTATTTT
few	TRBD2	TRBV7-8	TRBJ2-2	CASSLDRLAPNTGELFF	TGTGCCAGCAGCTTAGATCGACTAGCCCCGAACACCGGGGAGCTGTTTTTT
many	TRBD1	TRBV20-1	TRBJ1-1	CSARDRGRRTEAFF	TGCAGTGCTAGAGACAGGGGGCGAAGAACTGAAGCTTTCTTT
many	-	TRBV5-1	TRBJ2-7	CASSFQGNNEQYF	TGCGCCAGCAGCTTCCAGGGAAATAACGAGCAGTACTTC
few	TRBD1	TRBV7-9	TRBJ2-2	CASGSQGAATGELFF	TGTGCCAGCGGGTCGCAGGGGGCGGCTACCGGGGAGCTGTTTTTT
many	TRBD2	TRBV3-1	TRBJ2-1	CASHGTSGFAYNEQFF	TGTGCCAGCCACGGGACTAGCGGGTTCGCCTACAATGAGCAGTTCTTC
many	-	TRBV18	TRBJ2-1	CASSPLTGENEQFF	TGTGCCAGCTCGCCCCTGACAGGTGAGAATGAGCAGTTCTTC
many	-	TRBV6-1	TRBJ2-7	CASSPFHYEQYF	TGTGCCAGCAGTCCCTTCCACTACGAGCAGTACTTC
many	-	TRBV7-2	TRBJ2-5	CASSLSRVQETQYF	TGTGCCAGCAGCTTGTCGAGGGTGCAAGAGACCCAGTACTTC
few	-	TRBV28	TRBJ1-2	CASGSGRDGGYTF	TGTGCCAGCGGTTCTGGGCGGGATGGTGGCTACACCTTC
many	-	TRBV24-1	TRBJ2-5	CATSDLRDTQETQYF	TGTGCCACCAGTGATTTGCGGGACACTCAAGAGACCCAGTACTTC
-	-	TRBV30	TRBJ1-5	CAWSPRVDNQPQHF	TGTGCCTGGAGTCCCAGGGTCGACAATCAGCCCCAGCATTTT
many	-	TRBV7-9	TRBJ1-1	CASSLLGSRYQEAFF	TGTGCCAGCAGCTTATTAGGCAGCAGGTATCAAGAAGCTTTCTTT
few	TRBD1	TRBV20-1	TRBJ2-2	CSAPDRADTGELFF	TGCAGTGCTCCGGACAGGGCGGACACCGGGGAGCTGTTTTTT
few	TRBD2	TRBV20-1	TRBJ2-5	CSARSVTGLAGGETQYF	TGCAGTGCTAGGTCCGTCACGGGACTAGCGGGAGGAGAGACCCAGTACTTC
-	TRBD1	TRBV12-3/TRBV12-4	TRBJ1-1	CASSHTGGTFEAFF	TGTGCCAGCAGTCATACAGGGGGCACATTTGAAGCTTTCTTT
few	-	TRBV19	TRBJ2-1	CASTSAARYNEQFF	TGTGCCAGTACCTCGGCCGCGAGGTACAATGAGCAGTTCTTC
many	TRBD1	TRBV29-1	TRBJ1-2	CSVEGQPPNYGYTF	TGCAGCGTTGAGGGACAGCCTCCTAACTATGGCTACACCTTC
-	TRBD1	TRBV4-1	TRBJ1-4	CASSQRSGGEEKLFF	TGCGCCAGCAGCCAACGTTCAGGGGGTGAAGAAAAACTGTTTTTT
many	-	TRBV28	TRBJ2-7	CASRELSWDTSYEQYF	TGTGCCAGCAGGGAGTTATCTTGGGACACTTCCTACGAGCAGTACTTC
-	-	TRBV4-3	TRBJ2-6	CASSRSLSSGANVLTF	TGCGCCAGCAGCCGGTCGTTAAGCTCTGGGGCCAACGTCCTGACTTTC
many	-	TRBV7-8	TRBJ1-6	CASSLRANLPNSPLHF	TGTGCCAGCAGCTTAAGAGCTAACCTCCCCAATTCACCCCTCCACTTT
-	TRBD2	TRBV6-8	TRBJ2-5	CVSVRTSPQETQYF	TGTGTCAGCGTTAGGACTAGCCCCCAAGAGACCCAGTACTTC
-	TRBD2	TRBV28	TRBJ2-2	CASSFFSGSGELFF	TGTGCCAGCAGTTTCTTTAGCGGGAGTGGGGAGCTGTTTTTT
many	TRBD2	TRBV6-1	TRBJ2-7	CASRGLAGYEQYF	TGTGCCAGCAGAGGACTAGCGGGCTACGAGCAGTACTTC
-	-	TRBV5-1	TRBJ2-7	CASSLRGVAHEQYF	TGCGCCAGCAGCTTGAGGGGGGTCGCGCACGAGCAGTACTTC
many	-	TRBV24-1	TRBJ2-2	CATSDLYSPTGELFF	TGTGCCACCAGTGATTTGTACAGCCCCACCGGGGAGCTGTTTTTT
many	TRBD2	TRBV27	TRBJ2-3	CASSPQWISGSLPDTQYF	TGTGCCAGCAGTCCCCAATGGATTAGCGGGAGCCTCCCAGATACGCAGTATTTT
many	TRBD1	TRBV29-1	TRBJ2-5	CSVFNTGGAETQYF	TGCAGCGTATTCAACACAGGGGGCGCGGAGACCCAGTACTTC
many	TRBD1	TRBV11-3	TRBJ2-7	CASSRGQIYYEQYF	TGTGCCAGCAGCCGGGGACAGATTTACTACGAGCAGTACTTC
many	TRBD2	TRBV14	TRBJ2-1	CASSRTSGNYNEQFF	TGTGCCAGCAGCCGGACTAGCGGAAACTACAATGAGCAGTTCTTC
few	-	TRBV7-2	TRBJ1-5	CASSPQRRDQPQHF	TGTGCCAGCAGCCCCCAGCGACGCGATCAGCCCCAGCATTTT
-	-	TRBV20-1	TRBJ2-2	CSARDRMGGTGELFF	TGCAGTGCTAGAGATCGGATGGGTGGGACCGGGGAGCTGTTTTTT
many	TRBD2	TRBV5-5	TRBJ2-2	CASSLVRLAGDETGELFF	TGTGCCAGCAGCTTGGTTCGACTAGCGGGAGATGAGACCGGGGAGCTGTTTTTT
-	TRBD1	TRBV6-1	TRBJ1-5	CDSSPDRAPSAPQHF	TGTGACAGCAGCCCGGACAGGGCCCCCTCGGCGCCCCAGCATTTT
many	TRBD1	TRBV10-3	TRBJ2-7	CATSPGTGFYEQYF	TGTGCCACCTCCCCCGGGACAGGGTTCTACGAGCAGTACTTC
many	TRBD1	TRBV2	TRBJ1-1	CASSGETGSYTEAFF	TGTGCCAGCAGTGGAGAGACAGGGAGTTACACTGAAGCTTTCTTT
many	-	TRBV2	TRBJ2-5	CASSGVNQETQYF	TGTGCCAGCAGTGGGGTCAACCAAGAGACCCAGTACTTC
many	TRBD2	TRBV2	TRBJ2-5	CASRGTSGSEAQYF	TGTGCCAGCAGAGGGACTAGCGGGAGTGAGGCCCAGTACTTC
few	-	TRBV24-1	TRBJ2-3	CATSPRFGEGTDTQYF	TGTGCCACCAGCCCCCGATTCGGAGAGGGTACAGATACGCAGTATTTT
-	TRBD2	TRBV19	TRBJ2-7	CASSIRGEHYEQYF	TGTGCCAGTAGTATACGGGGGGAGCACTACGAGCAGTACTTC
many	-	TRBV7-9	TRBJ2-1	CASTSDNEQFF	TGTGCCAGCACTTCTGATAATGAGCAGTTCTTC
-	-	TRBV30	TRBJ1-2	CAWSVDLVYGYTF	TGTGCCTGGAGTGTGGATTTGGTATATGGCTACACCTTC
many	-	TRBV9	TRBJ2-5	CASSVAEEVGTQYF	TGTGCCAGCAGCGTAGCTGAAGAAGTGGGGACCCAGTACTTC
-	-	TRBV27	TRBJ2-1	CASSLWGRPGYEQFF	TGTGCCAGCAGCCTATGGGGACGTCCCGGGTATGAGCAGTTCTTC